What follows are 26 T cell receptor beta chains derived from one specimen sequenced in a study of blood T cell repertoires in COVID-19. The assay was immunoSEQ multiplex PCR, and TCRdb's table has in-frame clones only and misses some. The repertoire holds 200,000 to 250,000 clones, with 80% as singletons. The sequencing sample was made of peripheral blood. The source is a woman between 65 and 79 years old with acute or convalescent COVID-19.

V gene TRBV6-5 combines with J gene TRBJ2-7; 8 bases are shared with TRBD2. The CDR3 has 13 residues. Germline CDR1 and CDR2: MNHEY and SVGAGI. V dropped 6 bases and J dropped 4; count of bases not matched to a gene: 5. The CDR3 bases are TGTGCCAGCAGATTTAGCGGGGCTTACGAGCAGTACTTC. Its protein product is CASRFSGAYEQYF.

This clone came up once. The chain employs TRBV11-2 and TRBJ2-1; 9 nucleotides match TRBD2. CDR3 length: 13 residues. V lost 1 base to trimming and J lost 11 bases; unmatched junction nucleotides: 3. Germline V gene sequence: CDR1 SGHAT, CDR2 FQNNGV. The CDR3 here is CASSLGASGKQFF. Written as DNA, the CDR3 is TGTGCCAGCAGCTTAGGCGCTAGCGGGAAGCAGTTCTTC.

The chain carries TRBV12-3 or TRBV12-4 and TRBJ2-5, with 11 positions matching TRBD1. The ends lost 7 bases at V and 7 bases at J; junction bases unmatched: 5. The CDR3 runs 13 residues. The CDR3 DNA sequence: TGTGCCAGCAAGGAGGGACAGGGGGGGACCCAGTACTTC. Translation gives CASKEGQGGTQYF.

This clone was observed a few times. J is TRBJ2-7 and V is TRBV25-1, with TRBD1 matching 7 bases. Germline trimming cut 10 bases from V and 3 bases from J; bases unmatched to any gene: 15. The CDR3 length is 15 residues. Per germline, CDR1 MGHDK and CDR2 SYGVNS. The CDR3, as DNA: TGTGCCAACCCTCCCCGGGACAGACCTTACTACGAGCAGTACTTC. Translated, it gives CANPPRDRPYYEQYF.

The chain combines TRBV24-1 with TRBJ1-2, with a possible D match to TRBD1 (5 bases). Deletions cut 2 bases from V and 6 bases from J, with 9 bases between. CDR1 KGHDR and CDR2 SFDVKD come from the germline V gene. The CDR3 consists of 13 residues. The CDR3 reads CATSDWAGNGYTF. For the CDR3, the DNA is TGTGCCACCAGTGATTGGGCAGGGAATGGCTACACCTTC.

In this sample, this clone turned up a few times. In the same sample, other DNA sequences code for this CDR3. V is TRBV28 and J is TRBJ2-7, with 7 bases that match TRBD1. Trimming cost V 7 bases and J 3 bases; bases outside gene matches: 6. This CDR3 has 13 amino acids. Germline V lookup: CDR1 MDHEN, CDR2 SYDVKM. CDR3 residues: CASTDRVYYEQYF. Here the CDR3 DNA reads TGTGCCAGCACCGACAGGGTATACTACGAGCAGTACTTC.

The chain has TRBV6-6 and TRBJ1-3; 9 positions agree with TRBD1. Per germline, CDR1 MNHNY and CDR2 SVGAGI (reference sequence). CDR3 size: 16 residues. Trimming at V came to 5 bases and at J to 0 bases, leaving 5 bases not matched to a gene. The CDR3 nucleotides read TGTGCCAGCAGTCCGCGACAGGGGGACTCTGGAAACACCATATATTTT. Translating it yields CASSPRQGDSGNTIYF.

This clone was picked up a small number of times. The chain couples TRBV19 to TRBJ2-3; D gene uncertain. This CDR3 region has 16 residues. The V and J ends lost 2 bases and 0 bases respectively, with 12 bases between them. The germline gives CDR1 LNHDA, CDR2 SQIVND (reference sequence). CDR3 DNA: TGTGCCAGTAGTATAAGACTCGACCCTAGCACAGATACGCAGTATTTT. It encodes CASSIRLDPSTDTQYF.

The rearrangement links TRBV5-4 to TRBJ2-7, with D possibly TRBD2 on 5 matching bases. The CDR3 contains 14 residues. CDR1 is SGHNT and CDR2 is YYREEE in the germline V gene (reference sequence). Trimming pared 0 bases from V and 0 bases from J, leaving 7 bases between. The CDR3 loop reads CASSLVGSSYEQYF. DNA for the CDR3: TGTGCCAGCAGCTTGGTGGGGAGCTCCTACGAGCAGTACTTC.

This chain uses TRBV30 with TRBJ1-2; the match to TRBD1 covers 9 bases. J gave up 6 bases and V 8 bases, and 13 bases lay outside the gene matches. CDR1 and CDR2 (germline): GTSNPN, SVGIG (reference sequence). CDR3 length: 14 residues. CDR3 in DNA: TGTGCCGCCGGGACAGGGTCTATCTTGGATGGCTACACCTTC. This gives the protein CAAGTGSILDGYTF. Variable domain in full (rest from reference TRBV30 and TRBJ1-2): SQTIHQWPATLVQPVGSPLSLECTVEGTSNPNLYWYRQAAGRGLQLLFYSVGIGQISSEVPQNLSASRPQDRQFILSSKKLLLSDSGFYLCAAGTGSILDGYTFGSGTRLTVV.

The rearrangement joins TRBV27 to TRBJ2-3; the D gene is possibly TRBD2 (6 bases). The CDR3 spans 15 residues. Deletions cut 5 bases from V and 2 bases from J, with 14 bases between. Looked up from germline, CDR1 is MNHEY and CDR2 is SMNVEV (reference sequence). The CDR3 here is CASSRTLAITDTQYF. The DNA for the CDR3 is TGTGCCAGCAGTCGGACCCTAGCGATCACAGATACGCAGTATTTT.

This clone appeared a few times. The chain is built from TRBV28 and TRBJ2-1; D gene uncertain. This CDR3 is 15 amino acids long. Trimming removed 6 bases from V and 3 bases from J, with 15 bases in between. Looked up from germline, CDR1 is MDHEN and CDR2 is SYDVKM. CDR3 amino acids: CASSLTASSYNEQFF. The CDR3 coding sequence is TGTGCCAGCAGCCTGACTGCCTCTAGCTACAATGAGCAGTTCTTC. Supplemented by reference TRBV28 and TRBJ2-1, the full variable domain reads DVKVTQSSRYLVKRTGEKVFLECVQDMDHENMFWYRQDPGLGLRLIYFSYDVKMKEKGDIPEGYSVSREKKERFSLILESASTNQTSMYLCASSLTASSYNEQFFGPGTRLTVL.

This clone was seen a few times. The genes are TRBV6-5 and TRBJ1-5; maybe TRBD1 (5 bases). V lost 6 bases and J 2 bases, leaving 11 bases between the germline ends. The CDR3 has 14 residues. Germline assignment: CDR1 MNHEY and CDR2 SVGAGI. The CDR3 loop reads CASSLKQGNQPQHF. CDR3 DNA: TGTGCCAGCAGCTTGAAACAGGGCAATCAGCCCCAGCATTTT.

The V and J genes are TRBV7-9 and TRBJ2-3; maybe TRBD2 (7 bases). V was shortened by 2 bases and J by 2 bases, with 14 bases between the two germline ends. The CDR3 totals 16 residues. Looked up from germline, CDR1 is SEHNR and CDR2 is FQNEAQ (reference sequence). As DNA, the CDR3 is TGTGCCAGCAGCTTATGGGGGAGGGGGAACACAGATACGCAGTATTTT. Translation gives CASSLWGRGNTDTQYF. The full variable domain, rest sourced from reference TRBV7-9 and TRBJ2-3, is DTGVSQNPRHKITKRGQNVTFRCDPISEHNRLYWYRQTLGQGPEFLTYFQNEAQLEKSRLLSDRFSAERPKGSFSTLEIQRTEQGDSAMYLCASSLWGRGNTDTQYFGPGTRLTVL.

The V call is TRBV10-3, the J call TRBJ1-1; 8 bases fit TRBD1. Germline-derived CDR1 and CDR2 are ENHRY and SYGVKD. The CDR3 is 14 amino acids. V shed 2 bases and J 1 base; nucleotides not matched to a gene: 0. The CDR3 loop reads CAISETGGNTEAFF. CDR3 bases: TGTGCCATCAGTGAGACAGGGGGGAACACTGAAGCTTTCTTT.

The chain joins TRBV18 to TRBJ2-7, with TRBD1 matching over 8 bases. V shed 3 bases, J shed 1 base, and the junction held 5 bases outside the gene matches. Germline values: CDR1 KGHSH, CDR2 LQKENI. The CDR3 runs 15 residues. The DNA of the CDR3 is TGTGCCAGCTCACCGCCGACAGGGGTTTCCTACGAGCAGTACTTC. Translated: CASSPPTGVSYEQYF.

V and J are TRBV5-6 and TRBJ2-7, with D possibly matching TRBD1 (5 bases). The CDR3 extends over 16 amino acids. The germline gives CDR1 SGHDT, CDR2 YYEEEE. V shed 5 bases and J shed 0 bases, with 18 bases lying between them. Here the CDR3 reads CASSIGGAQSSYEQYF. CDR3 in DNA: TGTGCCAGCAGTATTGGTGGGGCCCAAAGCTCCTACGAGCAGTACTTC. Full variable domain (rest looked up from reference TRBV5-6 and TRBJ2-7): DAGVTQSPTHLIKTRGQQVTLRCSPKSGHDTVSWYQQALGQGPQFIFQYYEEEERQRGNFPDRFSGHQFPNYSSELNVNALLLGDSALYLCASSIGGAQSSYEQYFGPGTRLTVT.

The chain uses TRBV5-6 and TRBJ2-4; perhaps TRBD2 as D (6 bases). The length of the CDR3 is 15 residues. CDR1 is SGHDT, CDR2 YYEEEE, per germline. V was pared by 0 bases and J by 6 bases, with 13 bases between. The CDR3 coding sequence is TGTGCCAGCAGCTTGGCTGGGGGGATCGGAAACATTCAGTACTTC. Its protein product is CASSLAGGIGNIQYF.

The CDR3 is CASSPLAERSYNEQFF. In DNA, the CDR3 is TGCGCCAGCAGCCCCCTAGCGGAGCGCTCCTACAATGAGCAGTTCTTC. The chain combines TRBV5-1 with TRBJ2-1; 7 nucleotides align to TRBD2. CDR1 and CDR2 from the germline V gene are SGHRS and YFSETQ. The CDR3 loop spans 16 amino acids. Trimming cost V 4 bases and J 0 bases; bases outside gene matches: 7.

V and J are TRBV28 and TRBJ2-4; 7 bases are shared with TRBD2. Germline loops: CDR1 MDHEN, CDR2 SYDVKM. This CDR3 contains 14 residues. Trimming removed 1 base from V and 7 bases from J; junction bases left unmatched: 4. CDR3 in amino acids: CASSLFYGGNIQYF. CDR3 nucleotide sequence: TGTGCCAGCAGTTTATTTTACGGGGGGAACATTCAGTACTTC.

The chain uses TRBV28 and TRBJ2-2; TRBD2 matches at 11 bases. The germline V gene has CDR1 MDHEN and CDR2 SYDVKM. This CDR3 comprises 14 residues. V was pared by 8 bases and J by 4 bases, with 3 bases of the junction left unmatched. In nucleotides, the CDR3 is TGTGCCAGCGTAGCGGGAGGGATCACCGGGGAGCTGTTTTTT. Protein: CASVAGGITGELFF.

V and J are TRBV7-2 and TRBJ1-5; D is perhaps TRBD1 (5 bases). The CDR3 length is 13 residues. V was trimmed by 8 bases and J by 5 bases, leaving 13 bases between them. Germline V lookup: CDR1 SGHTA, CDR2 FQGNSA. In nucleotides, the CDR3 is TGTGCCAGCTCTACGGGGGATCATCAGCCCCAGCATTTT. The encoded protein is CASSTGDHQPQHF. The full variable domain, its missing parts supplied by reference TRBV7-2 and TRBJ1-5, is GAGVSQSPSNKVTEKGKDVELRCDPISGHTALYWYRQSLGQGLEFLIYFQGNSAPDKSGLPSDRFSAERTGGSVSTLTIQRTQQEDSAVYLCASSTGDHQPQHFGDGTRLSIL.

The chain couples TRBV27 to TRBJ2-7, with D perhaps matching TRBD1 (6 bases). The CDR3 has 11 amino acids. Germline V gene lookup returns CDR1 MNHEY and CDR2 SMNVEV (reference sequence). With 8 bases removed from V and 2 bases from J, the gap between germline ends came to 7 bases. The CDR3 DNA follows: TGTGCCAGCTGGGACACCTACGAGCAGTACTTC. Its translation is CASWDTYEQYF.

This clone was counted a single time. This chain joins TRBV28 and TRBJ1-4; D gene ambiguous. The CDR3 runs 12 residues. The germline CDR1 and CDR2 sequences are MDHEN and SYDVKM. With 4 bases removed from V and 5 bases from J, the gap between germline ends came to 5 bases. The CDR3 spells CASSSLNEKLFF. The CDR3 DNA sequence: TGTGCCAGCAGTTCCCTCAATGAAAAACTGTTTTTT.

V is TRBV5-1 and J is TRBJ2-7, with TRBD1 matching 7 bases. The CDR3 sequence is 15 residues long. Losses at the gene ends were 0 bases for V and 1 base for J; bases not matched to a gene: 4. Germline CDR1 is SGHRS and CDR2 is YFSETQ. The CDR3 coding sequence is TGCGCCAGCAGCTTGGCCGGGACAGAGTCCTACGAGCAGTACTTC. Amino acid sequence: CASSLAGTESYEQYF.

This chain links TRBV28 with TRBJ1-2, with 7 positions matching TRBD1. The CDR3 extends over 13 amino acids. CDR1 MDHEN and CDR2 SYDVKM come from the germline V gene. Germline trimming cut 6 bases from V and 5 bases from J; bases unmatched to any gene: 6. The CDR3 sequence is CASRIGTEYGYTF. In DNA form, the CDR3 reads TGTGCCAGCAGGATCGGGACAGAATATGGCTACACCTTC.